This T cell receptor (beta chain) was captured by sequencing in a study of blood T cell repertoires in COVID-19. For the study at large: PBMCs, B-cell-depleted T cells, or T cells provided the cDNA or gDNA that made up the material.

Method: immunoSEQ multiplex PCR; TCRdb's copy keeps in-frame clones and lacks some. The sample has hundreds of thousands of clones, around 90% seen once. The CDR3 has 14 residues. Unmatched junction bases numbered 3, after V lost 4 bases and J lost 5 bases. Germline CDR1 is SGHRS and CDR2 is YFSETQ. In terms of age and location, participants ranged from about 18 to 89 years and lived in about two dozen US areas. Each recovered donor of Cohort 3 presented with two negative PCRs, clearance, or symptom resolution. This TCR was recovered from a woman aged 30 to 39 who had recovered from COVID-19. Input material: PBMCs or T cells enriched from blood (not recorded which). V gene TRBV5-1 combines with J gene TRBJ1-5; 10 bases are shared with TRBD1. The CDR3 protein is CASSQGTGDQPQHF. DNA of the CDR3: TGCGCCAGCAGCCAGGGGACAGGGGATCAGCCCCAGCATTTT.